These T cell receptor beta chains were read from a single sample in a study of cytotoxic CD8 clonotypes in ibrutinib-treated CLL. Here immunoSEQ multiplex PCR was the method, and the copy in TCRdb shows in-frame clones only, minus some. The repertoire holds about 130,000 clones, with roughly 80% as singletons. The specimen was PBMCs, collected after 24 months of ibrutinib treatment. These receptors came from a human donor with chronic lymphocytic leukemia. CDR3s include the opening cysteine and the closing phenylalanine or tryptophan. A D gene is named only where the DNA matches it firmly. Part of the rows lack a size; the others show once, few, many or a class for expanded clones.

abundance | len | j_gene | d_gene | v_gene | CDR3nt | CDR3aa
NA | 16 | TRBJ2-7 | NA | TRBV5-6 | TGTGCCAGCAGCTTGGGTGGCAGGGGGACTTACTACGAGCAGTACTTC | CASSLGGRGTYYEQYF
NA | 14 | TRBJ2-3 | TRBD2 | TRBV2 | TGTGCCAGCATAGCGGGGGCTAGCACAGATACGCAGTATTTT | CASIAGASTDTQYF
once | 14 | TRBJ1-4 | TRBD1 | TRBV18 | TGTGCCAGCTCACCAGACAGGGTTGGTGAAAAACTGTTTTTT | CASSPDRVGEKLFF
NA | 13 | TRBJ2-1 | TRBD2 | TRBV19 | TGTGCCAGTAGTCCCTCTAGCGGGGGGCACCAGTTCTTC | CASSPSSGGHQFF
few | 16 | TRBJ1-1 | NA | TRBV18 | TGTGCCAGCTCAATATCAGCCAGGGGAGGTGGGACTGAAGCTTTCTTT | CASSISARGGGTEAFF
NA | 14 | TRBJ2-3 | NA | TRBV5-1 | TGCGCCAGCAGCCAGTCGGGGTTGTCGGATACGCAGTATTTT | CASSQSGLSDTQYF
NA | 16 | TRBJ2-5 | TRBD2 | TRBV4-2 | TGTGCCAGCAGCCGACAACCGGGACTAGGACAAGAGACCCAGTACTTC | CASSRQPGLGQETQYF
NA | 15 | TRBJ2-7 | NA | TRBV18 | TGTGCCAGCTCACCAACGTACAGGGCTTCCTACGAGCAGTACTTC | CASSPTYRASYEQYF
NA | 14 | TRBJ1-5 | TRBD1 | TRBV10-3 | TGTGCCATCAGATCACAGGGGGGCAATCAGCCCCAGCATTTT | CAIRSQGGNQPQHF
NA | 14 | TRBJ1-5 | NA | TRBV18 | TGTGCCAGCTCGACCCGGGGCAGCAATCAGCCCCAGCATTTT | CASSTRGSNQPQHF
NA | 18 | TRBJ2-5 | TRBD2 | TRBV7-7 | TGTGCCAGCAGCCCAGGGCTAGCGGGGGGCCTTGGGCACGCGACCCAGTACTTC | CASSPGLAGGLGHATQYF
NA | 11 | TRBJ2-1 | NA | TRBV28 | TGTGCCAGCAGTTTGGACAATGAGCAGTTCTTC | CASSLDNEQFF
few | 18 | TRBJ1-5 | TRBD1 | TRBV10-3 | TGTGCCATCAGTGAGTCACTATCGGGACAGGGGGACAATCAGCCCCAGCATTTT | CAISESLSGQGDNQPQHF
once | 15 | TRBJ2-2 | NA | TRBV6-6 | TGTGCCAGCAGCCGCCAACGGGGGAACACCGGGGAGCTGTTTTTT | CASSRQRGNTGELFF
once | 15 | TRBJ2-1 | NA | TRBV28 | TGTGCCAGCAGTTTAGTCGGGGTGACCTACAATGAGCAGTTCTTC | CASSLVGVTYNEQFF